This record concerns one TCR beta chain sequence. Its antigen is unknown. The data are from a study of blood T cells in healthy people across ages. For the study at large: When template switching was applied, about one barcoded beta molecule was captured per two T cells.

Unmatched junction bases numbered 6, after V lost 5 bases and J lost 3 bases. Germline lookup yields CDR1 MNHEY and CDR2 SVGEGT. The CDR3 is 15 residues long. Primers used in a second PCR of roughly 6 to 12 cycles were a sample-barcoded 5' primer and a J-beta primer mix. TCRdb ran MiXCR on the 5' RACE reads and lists one entry per CDR3 protein. The sample yields around 1.5 million distinct CDR3 sequences, 42% seen once. General study findings and limits: Getting older went along with TCR beta diversity per million T cells dropping roughly linearly.

The sequence derives from a woman aged 18-35 years in good health. The sequencing sample was made of blood. The rearrangement joins TRBV6-2 or TRBV6-3 to TRBJ2-1; 8 bases agree with TRBD2. CDR3 sequence: CASSPRGGNYNEQFF. The DNA of the CDR3 is TGTGCCAGCAGTCCCCGGGGGGGCAACTACAATGAGCAGTTCTTC.